This T cell receptor (beta chain) was profiled in a study of graft-versus-host responses after intestinal transplantation. CDR1 is MGHRA, CDR2 YSYEKL, per germline. The CDR3 covers 13 residues. V lost 2 bases to trimming and J lost 8 bases, with 10 bases between them. Assay: immunoSEQ multiplex PCR; the TCRdb copy retains only in-frame clones and omits some. This sample has approximately 10,000 clones, with about 30% found just once. There were approximately 200,000 CFSE-labeled responder cells plated together with approximately 200,000 irradiated, violet-dye-labeled stimulator cells. This clone showed up just a few times.

This chain joins TRBV4-1 and TRBJ2-1; D gene unclear. Sample: alloreactive CD8+ T cells from a mixed lymphocyte reaction culture, taken before intestinal transplant. Subset in this sample: CFSE-low proliferating T cells sorted from approximately six-day pre-transplant mixed lymphocyte reaction (GvH or HvG direction). This TCR came from a human patient who received an intestinal transplant. This CDR3 reads CASSQSAGDEQFF. The CDR3 nucleotides are TGCGCCAGCAGCCAAAGCGCCGGAGATGAGCAGTTCTTC.